This T cell receptor beta chain was recorded in a study of T cell responses to AZD1222 COVID-19 vaccine. Germline-derived CDR1 and CDR2 are SGHNT and YENEEA. Losses at the gene ends were 4 bases for V and 4 bases for J; bases not matched to a gene: 5. This CDR3 region has 15 residues. The method was immunoSEQ multiplex PCR; TCRdb's version includes in-frame clones alone and lacks a portion of them. The table shows 140,000 to 150,000 clones, with 93% occurring only once. Sequencing was performed on peripheral blood, taken on day 0 of AZD1222 vaccination. The chain links TRBV11-3 to TRBJ2-1, with 9 bases fitting TRBD2. This clonotype was obtained from an adult in good health. In DNA form, the CDR3 reads TGTGCCAGCAGCTCTGCGACTAGCGGATACAATGAGCAGTTCTTC. Its protein product is CASSSATSGYNEQFF.